These 14 T cell receptor beta chains were all obtained from the same sample, sequenced in a study of molecular identifiers for immune sequencing clone quantification. TCRdb reanalysed the PCR reads using MiXCR and keeps one entry per CDR3 protein. The sample has under 600,000 distinct CDR3 sequences, 20% to 25% seen once. Material for sequencing was naive CD8+ T cells from blood, with Jurkat cell RNA spiked in. Stated subset: FACS-sorted CD8+CD4-CCR7+CD45RA+ naive T cells. These receptors were collected from a human donor in good health. Some libraries in this study had Jurkat cell RNA spiked in.

This clonotype was counted a few times. The CDR3 coding sequence is TGTGCCAGTAGTATTGGTCTGGGAGATACGCAGTATTTT. Its protein product is CASSIGLGDTQYF. The chain couples TRBV19 to TRBJ2-3; no clear D. This CDR3 is 13 amino acids long. V shed 3 bases and J shed 5 bases, with 9 bases lying between them. Germline CDR1 reads LNHDA; CDR2 reads SQIVND (reference sequence).

On this clonotype itself: A much larger clone differs by one base, so this may be a read error. V gene TRBV4-1 combines with J gene TRBJ1-1; D is uncertain. CDR3 size: 16 residues. Germline lookup yields CDR1 MGHRA and CDR2 YSYEKL. The V end lost 0 bases, the J end lost 1 base, and 12 bases lay between the germline ends. CDR3 loop: CASSQDRSQPNTEAFF. CDR3 nucleotides: TGCGCCAGCAGCCAAGATCGTAGCCAGCCGAACACTGAAGCTTTCTTT.

The chain links TRBV4-3 to TRBJ2-3, with D possibly being TRBD2 (5 bases). Germline values: CDR1 LGHNA, CDR2 YSLEER. Trimming took off 6 bases at V and 4 bases at J, with 17 bases between the two ends. The CDR3 contains 15 residues. DNA of the CDR3: TGCGCCAGCAGGGAGGACGCCTATGGCCCAGATACGCAGTATTTT. Protein sequence: CASREDAYGPDTQYF.

This clonotype appeared a few times. This sequence joins TRBV12-3 or TRBV12-4 and TRBJ1-2; D unclear. The V end was cut by 7 bases, the J end by 8 bases, with 20 bases between. The CDR3 runs 14 residues. The DNA for the CDR3 is TGTGCCAGCACCTCCCTAGGCGGGGTCCTAGGCTACACCTTC. Its protein is CASTSLGGVLGYTF.

This clonotype occurred a few times. The gene calls are TRBV4-1 and TRBJ2-1; 9 bases line up with TRBD2. J gave up 6 bases and V 0 bases, and 15 bases lay outside the gene matches. The CDR3 totals 19 residues. Germline-derived CDR1 and CDR2 are MGHRA and YSYEKL. CDR3 in amino acids: CASSQERASGTRESNEQFF. DNA for the CDR3: TGCGCCAGCAGCCAAGAACGGGCTAGCGGGACCCGAGAAAGCAATGAGCAGTTCTTC.

Concerning this clonotype: Possible read error: a much larger clone is one base away. CDR3 bases: TGCGCCAGCGGCCCAGAGGTGCACCCCAATTCACCCCTCCACTTT. Its protein product is CASGPEVHPNSPLHF. This rearrangement joins TRBV4-1 to TRBJ1-6; D remains ambiguous. The germline gives CDR1 MGHRA, CDR2 YSYEKL. V gave up 8 bases and J gave up 7 bases, with 18 bases separating them. CDR3 length: 15 amino acids.

Ten or more counts support this clonotype. This chain uses TRBV5-4 with TRBJ2-5; 8 bases fit TRBD2. Per germline, CDR1 SGHNT and CDR2 YYREEE (reference sequence). CDR3 length: 12 residues. Unmatched junction bases numbered 3, after V lost 10 bases and J lost 1 base. Here the CDR3 reads CAWGTSQETQYF. The CDR3 DNA sequence: TGTGCCTGGGGGACTAGCCAAGAGACCCAGTACTTC.

The rearrangement links TRBV4-1 to TRBJ2-7; 11 positions match TRBD1. V lost 2 bases, J lost 3 bases, and 6 bases stayed unmatched. Per the germline V gene, CDR1 is MGHRA and CDR2 is YSYEKL. The CDR3 is 16 residues long. The CDR3 DNA reads TGCGCCAGCAGCCAACTTGGGACAGGGGGGGTCTACGAGCAGTACTTC. Amino acids: CASSQLGTGGVYEQYF.

This clonotype has a single count. This sequence may be a read error, since a much larger clone differs from it by one base. The V and J genes are TRBV5-3 and TRBJ1-1; D is ambiguous. TRBV5-3 is known as an ORF, though its function is uncertain. The CDR3 sequence is 11 residues long. CDR3: CASSHVNETFF. The CDR3, as DNA: TGTGCCAGCAGCCACGTCAATGAAACTTTCTTT.

This clonotype turned up a few times. V usage is TRBV29-1 and J usage is TRBJ2-1, with TRBD1 matching 9 bases. Germline V lookup: CDR1 SQVTM, CDR2 ANQGSEA. This CDR3 comprises 15 residues. Trimming cost V 3 bases and J 9 bases; bases outside gene matches: 12. CDR3 protein: CSVESTGGCSGEQFF. CDR3 in DNA: TGCAGCGTTGAGTCGACAGGGGGATGCAGTGGTGAGCAGTTCTTC.

This clonotype was counted once. V gene TRBV12-3 or TRBV12-4 combines with J gene TRBJ1-3, with TRBD1 as a possible D gene (6 bases). Trimming removed 8 bases at V and 0 bases at J, with 14 bases between. The CDR3 is made up of 15 amino acids. The DNA of the CDR3 is TGTGCCAGCGGTCCGACAGGCCGCTCTGGAAACACCATATATTTT. It translates to CASGPTGRSGNTIYF.

The chain links TRBV29-1 to TRBJ2-1, with 9 bases fitting TRBD1. The CDR3 loop spans 13 amino acids. V trimming: 1 base; J trimming: 7 bases; junction bases outside the gene matches: 2. CDR1 is SQVTM and CDR2 is ANQGSEA in the germline V gene. The CDR3 nucleotides are TGCAGCGTTGAAGGGACAGGGGTAAATGAGCAGTTCTTC. Translation gives CSVEGTGVNEQFF.

This rearrangement joins TRBV3-1 to TRBJ2-1; D gene uncertain. V lost 0 bases to trimming and J lost 0 bases, with 15 bases between them. The CDR3 loop spans 18 amino acids. CDR1 is LGHDT, CDR2 YNNKEL, per germline (reference sequence). CDR3 coding DNA: TGTGCCAGCAGCCAAGATTTAGAAGACTCTACCTCCTACAATGAGCAGTTCTTC. It translates to CASSQDLEDSTSYNEQFF.

The sample holds many counts of this clonotype. The gene calls are TRBV30 and TRBJ1-1; D gene unclear. In germline, CDR1 is GTSNPN, CDR2 SVGIG (reference sequence). This CDR3 region has 13 residues. Trimming took 2 bases from V and 0 from J, leaving 7 bases between them. This chain's CDR3 is CAWSLGMNTEAFF. CDR3 coding DNA: TGTGCCTGGAGTTTGGGGATGAACACTGAAGCTTTCTTT. The full variable domain, in which reference TRBV30 and TRBJ1-1 provide the parts outside the CDR3, is SQTIHQWPATLVQPVGSPLSLECTVEGTSNPNLYWYRQAAGRGLQLLFYSVGIGQISSEVPQNLSASRPQDRQFILSSKKLLLSDSGFYLCAWSLGMNTEAFFGQGTRLTVV.